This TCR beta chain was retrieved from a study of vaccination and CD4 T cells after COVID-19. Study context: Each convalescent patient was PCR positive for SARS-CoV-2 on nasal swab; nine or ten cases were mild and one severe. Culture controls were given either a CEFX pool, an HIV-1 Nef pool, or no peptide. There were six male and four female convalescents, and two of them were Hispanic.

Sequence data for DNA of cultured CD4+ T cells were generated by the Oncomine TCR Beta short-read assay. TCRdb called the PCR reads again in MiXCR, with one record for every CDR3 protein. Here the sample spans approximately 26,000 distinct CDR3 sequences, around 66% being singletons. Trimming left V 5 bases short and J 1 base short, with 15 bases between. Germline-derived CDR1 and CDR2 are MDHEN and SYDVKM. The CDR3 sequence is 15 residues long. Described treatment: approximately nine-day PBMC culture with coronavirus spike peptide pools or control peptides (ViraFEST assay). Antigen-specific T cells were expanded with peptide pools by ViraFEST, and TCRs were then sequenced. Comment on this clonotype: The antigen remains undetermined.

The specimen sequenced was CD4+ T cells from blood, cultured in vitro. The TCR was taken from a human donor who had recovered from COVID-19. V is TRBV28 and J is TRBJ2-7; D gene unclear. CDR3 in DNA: TGTGCCAGCAGTCAGCACAGCGTACCTTCCTACGAGCAGTACTTC. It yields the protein CASSQHSVPSYEQYF.